The T cell receptor beta chain described here comes from a study of shared clonotypes between healthy human individuals. The germline V gene has CDR1 SGHTA and CDR2 FQGNSA. V was cut by 6 bases and J by 2 bases, with 20 bases left in between. CDR3 length: 16 residues. In regard to this clone: The antigen remains undetermined.

Profiling relied on immunoSEQ multiplex PCR, and the TCRdb table lists in-frame clones only, not all of them. Among about 1 million clones, roughly 80% were seen once, and the ten largest hold 1.4%. Regarding the study as a whole: Measured sharing among donors was expected to vary with sequencing depth.

What was sequenced was memory CD4+ T cells sorted from blood. Specified subset: CD45RA-negative fraction. V is TRBV7-2 and J is TRBJ2-7; perhaps TRBD2 as D (6 bases). This TCR came from a man between 18 and 35 years old in good health. CDR3 nucleotides: TGTGCCAGCAGTGGAGGCGGGACTCTCTTCCCCTACGAGCAGTACTTC. It codes for CASSGGGTLFPYEQYF.